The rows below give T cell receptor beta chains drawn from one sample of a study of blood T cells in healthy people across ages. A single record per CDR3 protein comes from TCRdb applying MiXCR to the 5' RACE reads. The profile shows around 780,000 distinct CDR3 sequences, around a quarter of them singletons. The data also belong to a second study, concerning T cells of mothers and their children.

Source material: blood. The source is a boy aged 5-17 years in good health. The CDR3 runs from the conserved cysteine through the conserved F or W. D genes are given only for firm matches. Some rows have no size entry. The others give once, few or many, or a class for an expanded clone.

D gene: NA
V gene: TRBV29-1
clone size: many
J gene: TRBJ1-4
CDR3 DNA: TGCAGCGTTGAAGAGGCAGGGATTAATGAAAAACTGTTTTTT
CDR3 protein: CSVEEAGINEKLFF

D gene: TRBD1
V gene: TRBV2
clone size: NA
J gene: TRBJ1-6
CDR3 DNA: TGTGCCAGCAGTGAGGAGGGACAGAGCCCCAATTCACCCCTCCACTTT
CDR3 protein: CASSEEGQSPNSPLHF

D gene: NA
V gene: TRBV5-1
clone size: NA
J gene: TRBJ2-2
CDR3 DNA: TGCGCCAGCAGCTTGGCCGGAGTAGCGAACACCGGGGAGCTGTTTTTT
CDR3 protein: CASSLAGVANTGELFF

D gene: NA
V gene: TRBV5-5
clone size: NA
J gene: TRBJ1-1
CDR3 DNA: TGTGCCAGCAGCTTGGTAGGTAGCGACACTGAAGCTTTCTTT
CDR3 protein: CASSLVGSDTEAFF

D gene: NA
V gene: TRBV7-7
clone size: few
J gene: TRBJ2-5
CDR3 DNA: TGTGCCAGCAGCTTAGTGGGTGGGACTTTGCAAGAGACCCAGTACTTC
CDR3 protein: CASSLVGGTLQETQYF

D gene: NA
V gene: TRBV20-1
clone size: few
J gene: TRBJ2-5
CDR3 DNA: TGCAGTGCTCAACCAATTCAAGAGACCCAGTACTTC
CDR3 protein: CSAQPIQETQYF

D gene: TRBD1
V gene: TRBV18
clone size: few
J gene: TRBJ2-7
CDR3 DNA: TGTGCCAGCTCACCAGTGGGGACAGGTCCCAACGAGCAGTACTTC
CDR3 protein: CASSPVGTGPNEQYF

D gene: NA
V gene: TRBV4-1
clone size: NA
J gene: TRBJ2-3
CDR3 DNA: TGCGCCAGCAGCCACCTGGTACGGAAAAGCACAGATACGCAGTATTTT
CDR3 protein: CASSHLVRKSTDTQYF

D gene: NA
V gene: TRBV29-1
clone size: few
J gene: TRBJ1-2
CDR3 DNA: TGCAGCGCTGGTCACTACGGGGAAGGCTACACCTTC
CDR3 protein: CSAGHYGEGYTF

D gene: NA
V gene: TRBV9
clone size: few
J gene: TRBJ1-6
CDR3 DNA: TGTGCCAGCAGCGTAGGTATGAATTCACCCCTCCACTTT
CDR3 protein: CASSVGMNSPLHF

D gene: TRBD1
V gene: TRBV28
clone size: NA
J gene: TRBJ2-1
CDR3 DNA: TGTGCCAGCAGTTCCCTCCGGGACAGTTACTACAATGAGCAGTTCTTC
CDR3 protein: CASSSLRDSYYNEQFF

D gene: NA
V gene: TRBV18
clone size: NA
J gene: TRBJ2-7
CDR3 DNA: TGTGCCAGCTCACCAGGGACCGACGGCTACGAGCAGTACTTC
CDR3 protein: CASSPGTDGYEQYF

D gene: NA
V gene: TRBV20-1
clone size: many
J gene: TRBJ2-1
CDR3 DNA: TGCAGTGCTAGGACCGGCCCGGGGGCTTACAATGAGCAGTTCTTC
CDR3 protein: CSARTGPGAYNEQFF

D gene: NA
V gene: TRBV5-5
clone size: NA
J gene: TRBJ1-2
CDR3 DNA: TGTGCCAGCAGCTTTGATGGGGAGGGCTATGGCTACACCTTC
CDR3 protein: CASSFDGEGYGYTF

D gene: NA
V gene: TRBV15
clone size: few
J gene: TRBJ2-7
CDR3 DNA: TGTGCCACCAGCAGAGACCCATTTTCTAGGGACCGACCCTACGAGCAGTACTTC
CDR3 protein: CATSRDPFSRDRPYEQYF

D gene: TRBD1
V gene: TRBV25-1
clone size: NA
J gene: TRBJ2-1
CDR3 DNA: TGTGCCAGCAGTGATTCAGGGGGACGCTCCTACAATGAGCAGTTCTTC
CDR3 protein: CASSDSGGRSYNEQFF

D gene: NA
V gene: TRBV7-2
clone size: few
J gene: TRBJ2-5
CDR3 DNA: TGTGCCAGCAGCCCGTCGAGCGCGGGGGAGACCCAGTACTTC
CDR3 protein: CASSPSSAGETQYF

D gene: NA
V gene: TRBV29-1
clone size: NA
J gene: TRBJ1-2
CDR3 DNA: TGCAGCGTTCCCATGGGGTCTAACTATAGCTACACCTTC
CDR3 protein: CSVPMGSNYSYTF

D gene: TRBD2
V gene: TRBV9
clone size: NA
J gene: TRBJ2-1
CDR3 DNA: TGTGCCAGCAGCGTAGAGCCTAAAGCGGGGGCCAGCTCCTACAATGAGCAGTTCTTC
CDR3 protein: CASSVEPKAGASSYNEQFF

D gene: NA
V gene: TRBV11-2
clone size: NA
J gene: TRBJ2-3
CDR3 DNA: TGTGCCAGCAGCTTAGATCGAGTCAGCACAGATACGCAGTATTTT
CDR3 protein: CASSLDRVSTDTQYF

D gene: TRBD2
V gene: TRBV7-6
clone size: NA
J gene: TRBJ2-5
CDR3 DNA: TGTGCCAGCAGCCTTTTGGGACTAGAGCCCCAGTACTTC
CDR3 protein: CASSLLGLEPQYF

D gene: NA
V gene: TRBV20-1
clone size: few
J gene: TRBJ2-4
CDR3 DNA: TGCAGTGCTAGTCCCGGTGGGGCCAAAAACATTCAGTACTTC
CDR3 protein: CSASPGGAKNIQYF

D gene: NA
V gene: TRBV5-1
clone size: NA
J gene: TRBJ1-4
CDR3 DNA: TGCGCCAGCAGCTTGTTTGAGCAGGGCCGTGAAAAACTGTTTTTT
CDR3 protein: CASSLFEQGREKLFF

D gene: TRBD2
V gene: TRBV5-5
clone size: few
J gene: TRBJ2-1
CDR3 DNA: TGTGCCAGCAGCTTCAGCGGGGGGCTTGGGAGCTCCTACAATGAGCAGTTCTTC
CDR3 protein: CASSFSGGLGSSYNEQFF

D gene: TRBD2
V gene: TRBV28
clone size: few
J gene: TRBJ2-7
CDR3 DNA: TGTGCCAGCAGTCTTGGACTAGCGGGGGTCGAGCAGTACTTC
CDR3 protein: CASSLGLAGVEQYF

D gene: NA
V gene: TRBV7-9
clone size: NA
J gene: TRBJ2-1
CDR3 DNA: TGTGCCAGCACCCCCGTTGGGAATGAGCAGTTCTTC
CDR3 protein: CASTPVGNEQFF

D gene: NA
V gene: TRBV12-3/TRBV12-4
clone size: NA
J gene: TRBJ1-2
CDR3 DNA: TGTGCCAGCAGTTTTAAAAAGGACTATGGCTACACCTTC
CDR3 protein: CASSFKKDYGYTF

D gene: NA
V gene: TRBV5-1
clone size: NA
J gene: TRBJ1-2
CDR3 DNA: TGCGCCAGCAGCTTGGGGGGAAGTTGGGGCTACACCTTC
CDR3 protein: CASSLGGSWGYTF

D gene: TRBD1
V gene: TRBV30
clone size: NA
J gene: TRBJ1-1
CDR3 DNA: TGTGCCTGGAGTCCAAAGTTCGTGGACAGGGGAATCAACACTGAAGCTTTCTTT
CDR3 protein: CAWSPKFVDRGINTEAFF

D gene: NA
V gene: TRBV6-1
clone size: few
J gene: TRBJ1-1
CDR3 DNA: TGTGCCAGCAGTGAACAGGGAGGTACTGAAGCTTTCTTT
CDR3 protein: CASSEQGGTEAFF

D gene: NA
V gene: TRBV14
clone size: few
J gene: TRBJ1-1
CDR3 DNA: TGTGCCAGCAGCCAAAGGGCGGGATTGAACACTGAAGCTTTCTTT
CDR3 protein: CASSQRAGLNTEAFF

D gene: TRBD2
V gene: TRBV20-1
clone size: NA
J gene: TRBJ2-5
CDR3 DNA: TGCAGTGCTAGAACTAGCGGGGGTTTGGAGACCCAGTACTTC
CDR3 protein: CSARTSGGLETQYF

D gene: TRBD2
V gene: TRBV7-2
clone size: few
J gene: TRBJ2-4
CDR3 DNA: TGTGCCAGCAGCCCAACGGGACTAGCGGGAGCCAAAAACATTCAGTACTTC
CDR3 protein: CASSPTGLAGAKNIQYF

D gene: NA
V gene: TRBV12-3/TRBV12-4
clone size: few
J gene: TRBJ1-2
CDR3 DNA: TGTGCCAGCAGTTTTGGTGGGGACCCTAACTATGGCTACACCTTC
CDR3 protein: CASSFGGDPNYGYTF

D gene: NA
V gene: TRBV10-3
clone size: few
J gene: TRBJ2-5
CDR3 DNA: TGTGCCATCAGTGAAGCTAGCCGCGGGGTCCAAGAGACCCAGTACTTC
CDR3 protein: CAISEASRGVQETQYF

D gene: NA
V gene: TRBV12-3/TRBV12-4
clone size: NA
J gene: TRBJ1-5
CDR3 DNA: TGTGCCAGCAGTGATCAGGGTGGTAGCAATCAGCCCCAGCATTTT
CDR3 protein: CASSDQGGSNQPQHF

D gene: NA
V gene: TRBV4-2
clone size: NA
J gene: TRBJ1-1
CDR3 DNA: TGTGCCAGCAGCCCGGGGGCTGACGGAGGCACTGAAGCTTTCTTT
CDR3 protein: CASSPGADGGTEAFF

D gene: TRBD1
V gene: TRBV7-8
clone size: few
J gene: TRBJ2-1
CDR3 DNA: TGTGCCAGCAGCTTGGGACAGCGCAATGAGCAGTTCTTC
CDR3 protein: CASSLGQRNEQFF

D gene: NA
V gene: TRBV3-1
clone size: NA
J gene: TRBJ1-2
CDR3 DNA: TGTGCCAGCAGCCAAGACCCTCTCGGGTTCTATGGCTCCACCTTC
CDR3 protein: CASSQDPLGFYGSTF

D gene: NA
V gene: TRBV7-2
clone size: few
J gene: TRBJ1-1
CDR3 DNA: TGTGCCAGCAGCTCCCGAATCGAGGCTTTCTTT
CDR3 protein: CASSSRIEAFF

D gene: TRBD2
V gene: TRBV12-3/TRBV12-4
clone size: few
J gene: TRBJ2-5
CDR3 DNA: TGTGCCAGCATCCTCGGGGGGGCCAATAGAGAGACCCAGTACTTC
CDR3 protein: CASILGGANRETQYF